The next 10 T cell receptor beta chains were all read from a single sample in a study of liver allograft versus peripheral blood T cells. Whole-study context: Liver transplant recipients had T cell receptor repertoires compared between transplanted liver and peripheral blood.

TCRdb ran MiXCR on the reads and lists one entry per CDR3 protein. The sample contains about 9,100 distinct CDR3 sequences, approximately 20% of which appear only once. These receptors were obtained from a human patient who had a liver transplant. Some of the T cells might come from the graft donor.

This clonotype is judged medium-sized (0.01 to 0.1%). The chain links TRBV6-1 to TRBJ1-2; 10 nucleotides match TRBD1. The CDR3 covers 17 residues. V was clipped by 3 bases and J by 0 bases; unmatched bases: 7. The germline V gene has CDR1 MNHNS and CDR2 SASEGT. CDR3 in amino acids: CASSDRDRGVTNYGYTF. The CDR3 coding sequence is TGTGCCAGCAGTGATCGGGACAGGGGCGTTACTAACTATGGCTACACCTTC.

This chain's CDR3 is CSARQGDYGYTF. The CDR3 DNA follows: TGCAGTGCTAGGCAGGGGGACTATGGCTACACCTTC. This chain joins TRBV20-1 and TRBJ1-2; 7 bases match TRBD1. Germline CDR1 is DFQATT and CDR2 is SNEGSKA (reference sequence). The CDR3 runs 12 residues. V dropped 3 bases and J dropped 3; count of bases not matched to a gene: 1.

This chain links TRBV7-9 with TRBJ2-7; 9 bases fit TRBD2. Germline CDR1 and CDR2: SEHNR and FQNEAQ (reference sequence). The CDR3 loop spans 11 amino acids. The CDR3 DNA sequence: TGTGCCAGCAGCCCTGGGCGGGAGGGCCCGGTC. Protein: CASSPGREGPV.

This clonotype ranks as medium-sized. The V gene is TRBV19, the J gene TRBJ1-2, with unresolved D. Per germline, CDR1 LNHDA and CDR2 SQIVND (reference sequence). The CDR3 is 18 residues long. The V gene lost 3 bases and the J gene lost 2 bases, with 22 bases spanning the gap. In DNA, the CDR3 is TGTGCCAGTAGTATCCTCCTTACCACCCAGGCGTGGAACTATGGCTACACCTTC. Translation gives CASSILLTTQAWNYGYTF.

This clonotype was seen a handful of times. CDR3 sequence reads: CASSTQFYYGYTF. Here the CDR3 DNA reads TGTGCCAGCAGTACACAGTTTTACTATGGCTACACCTTC. This chain links TRBV12-3 or TRBV12-4 with TRBJ1-2; the D is unclear. CDR3 length: 13 residues. The V gene lost 5 bases and the J gene lost 3 bases, with 10 bases spanning the gap.

This clonotype was seen a few times. This rearrangement joins TRBV11-2 to TRBJ1-3; weak D call: TRBD1 (6 bases). In germline, CDR1 is SGHAT, CDR2 FQNNGV. This CDR3 comprises 14 residues. The V end lost 1 base, the J end lost 5 bases, and 9 bases lay between the germline ends. This CDR3 reads CASSLVGGRNTIYF. In DNA, the CDR3 is TGTGCCAGCAGCTTAGTAGGGGGACGAAACACCATATATTTT. The variable domain in full, with the rest retrieved from reference TRBV11-2 and TRBJ1-3, is EAGVAQSPRYKIIEKRQSVAFWCNPISGHATLYWYQQILGQGPKLLIQFQNNGVVDDSQLPKDRFSAERLKGVDSTLKIQPAKLEDSAVYLCASSLVGGRNTIYFGEGSWLTVV.

This clonotype was counted a few times. The rearrangement links TRBV5-6 to TRBJ1-2; no clear D gene. The CDR3 is 12 amino acids. The germline V gene has CDR1 SGHDT and CDR2 YYEEEE. Trimming removed 5 bases from V and 1 base from J, with 6 bases in between. CDR3 residues: CASRLHNYGYTF. CDR3 in DNA: TGTGCCAGCAGGCTTCATAACTATGGCTACACCTTC.

The table lists this clonotype with a few counts. The chain joins TRBV10-1 to TRBJ1-1; D remains ambiguous. Deletions cut 4 bases from V and 4 bases from J, with 13 bases between. Germline assignment: CDR1 WNHNN and CDR2 SYGVQD (reference sequence). The CDR3 has 14 residues. The DNA for the CDR3 is TGCGCCAGCAGTGCCACATCCTTGGGCACTGAAGCTTTCTTT. It is translated as CASSATSLGTEAFF.

About this clonotype: This may come from a read error, since a much larger clone is one base off. V usage is TRBV29-1 and J usage is TRBJ1-1; D is unresolved. Germline CDR1 reads SQVTM; CDR2 reads ANQGSEA. With 6 bases removed from V and 7 bases from J, the gap between germline ends came to 12 bases. The CDR3 is 11 amino acids. The CDR3 here is CSVGSPGEAFF. For the CDR3, the DNA is TGCAGCGTGGGGAGTCCTGGTGAAGCTTTCTTT.

CDR3 DNA: TGTGCCAGCAGCCCCAGGGCTCCGACAGGGGGTTCCTACAATGAGCAGTTCTTC. This encodes CASSPRAPTGGSYNEQFF. The chain joins TRBV7-3 to TRBJ2-1; 9 bases agree with TRBD1. Germline V gives CDR1 SGHTA, CDR2 FQGTGA. Trimming took 5 bases from V and 1 from J; bases not matched to a gene: 12. The CDR3 runs 18 residues.